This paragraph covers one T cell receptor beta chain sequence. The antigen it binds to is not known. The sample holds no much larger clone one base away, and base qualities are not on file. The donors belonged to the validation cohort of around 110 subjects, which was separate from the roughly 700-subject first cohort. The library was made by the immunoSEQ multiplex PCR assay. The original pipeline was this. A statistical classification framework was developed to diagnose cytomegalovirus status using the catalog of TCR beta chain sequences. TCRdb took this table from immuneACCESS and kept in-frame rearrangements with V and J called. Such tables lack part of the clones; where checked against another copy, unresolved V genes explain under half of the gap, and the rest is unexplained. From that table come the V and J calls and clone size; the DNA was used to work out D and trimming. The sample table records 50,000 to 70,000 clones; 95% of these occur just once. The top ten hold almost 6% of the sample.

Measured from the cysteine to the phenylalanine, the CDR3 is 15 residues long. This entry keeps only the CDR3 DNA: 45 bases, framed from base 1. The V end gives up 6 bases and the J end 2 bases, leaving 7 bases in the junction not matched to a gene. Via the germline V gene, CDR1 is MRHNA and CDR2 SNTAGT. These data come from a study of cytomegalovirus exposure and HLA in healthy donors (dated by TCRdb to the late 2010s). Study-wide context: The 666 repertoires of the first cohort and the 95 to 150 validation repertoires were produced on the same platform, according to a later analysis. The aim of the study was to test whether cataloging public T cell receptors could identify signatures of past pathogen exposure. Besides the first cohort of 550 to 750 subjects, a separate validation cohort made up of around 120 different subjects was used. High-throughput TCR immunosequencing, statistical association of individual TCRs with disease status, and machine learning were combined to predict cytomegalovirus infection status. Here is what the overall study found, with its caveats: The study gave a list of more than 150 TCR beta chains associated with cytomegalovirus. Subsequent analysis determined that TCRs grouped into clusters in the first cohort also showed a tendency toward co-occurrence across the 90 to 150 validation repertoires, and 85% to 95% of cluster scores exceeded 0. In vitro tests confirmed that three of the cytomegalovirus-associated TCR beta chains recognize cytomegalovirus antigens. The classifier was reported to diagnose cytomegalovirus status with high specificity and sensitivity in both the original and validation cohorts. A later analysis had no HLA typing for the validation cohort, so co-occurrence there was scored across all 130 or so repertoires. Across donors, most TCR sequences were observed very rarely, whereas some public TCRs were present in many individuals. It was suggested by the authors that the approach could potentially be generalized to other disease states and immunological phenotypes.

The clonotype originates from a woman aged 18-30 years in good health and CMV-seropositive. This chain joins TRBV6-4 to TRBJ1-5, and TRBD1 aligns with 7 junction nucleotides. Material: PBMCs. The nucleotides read TGTGCCAGCAGCGCCGAAGGGGGCGGCAATCAGCCCCAGCATTTT. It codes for CASSAEGGGNQPQHF.